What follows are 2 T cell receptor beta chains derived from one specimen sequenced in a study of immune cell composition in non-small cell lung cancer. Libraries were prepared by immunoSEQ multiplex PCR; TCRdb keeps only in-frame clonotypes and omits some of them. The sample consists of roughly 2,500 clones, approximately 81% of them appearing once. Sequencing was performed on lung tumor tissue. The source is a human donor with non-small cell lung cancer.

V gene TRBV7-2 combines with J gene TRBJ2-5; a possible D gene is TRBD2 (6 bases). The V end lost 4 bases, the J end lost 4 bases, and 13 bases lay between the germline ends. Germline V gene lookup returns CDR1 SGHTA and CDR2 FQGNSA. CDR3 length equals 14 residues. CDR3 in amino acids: CASSSRVGGETQYF. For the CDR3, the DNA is TGTGCCAGCAGCTCCCGTGTGGGGGGAGAGACCCAGTACTTC.

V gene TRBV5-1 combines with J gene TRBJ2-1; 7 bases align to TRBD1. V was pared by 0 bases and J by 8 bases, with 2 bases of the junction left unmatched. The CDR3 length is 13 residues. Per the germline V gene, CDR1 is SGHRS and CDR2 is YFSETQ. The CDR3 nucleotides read TGCGCCAGCAGCTTGGGGCAGGGGGATGAGCAGTTCTTC. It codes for CASSLGQGDEQFF.